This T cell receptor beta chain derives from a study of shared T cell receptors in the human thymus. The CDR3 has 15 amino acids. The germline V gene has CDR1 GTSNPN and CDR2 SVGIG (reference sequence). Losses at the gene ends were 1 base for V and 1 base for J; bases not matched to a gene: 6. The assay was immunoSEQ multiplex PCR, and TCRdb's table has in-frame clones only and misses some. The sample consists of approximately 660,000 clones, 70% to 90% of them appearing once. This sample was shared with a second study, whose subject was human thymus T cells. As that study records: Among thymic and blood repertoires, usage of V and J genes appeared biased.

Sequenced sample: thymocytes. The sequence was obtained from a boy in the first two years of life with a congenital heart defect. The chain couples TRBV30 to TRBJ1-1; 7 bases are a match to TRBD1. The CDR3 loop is CAWSGYRGKNTEAFF. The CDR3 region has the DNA TGTGCCTGGAGTGGTTACAGGGGAAAGAACACTGAAGCTTTCTTT.